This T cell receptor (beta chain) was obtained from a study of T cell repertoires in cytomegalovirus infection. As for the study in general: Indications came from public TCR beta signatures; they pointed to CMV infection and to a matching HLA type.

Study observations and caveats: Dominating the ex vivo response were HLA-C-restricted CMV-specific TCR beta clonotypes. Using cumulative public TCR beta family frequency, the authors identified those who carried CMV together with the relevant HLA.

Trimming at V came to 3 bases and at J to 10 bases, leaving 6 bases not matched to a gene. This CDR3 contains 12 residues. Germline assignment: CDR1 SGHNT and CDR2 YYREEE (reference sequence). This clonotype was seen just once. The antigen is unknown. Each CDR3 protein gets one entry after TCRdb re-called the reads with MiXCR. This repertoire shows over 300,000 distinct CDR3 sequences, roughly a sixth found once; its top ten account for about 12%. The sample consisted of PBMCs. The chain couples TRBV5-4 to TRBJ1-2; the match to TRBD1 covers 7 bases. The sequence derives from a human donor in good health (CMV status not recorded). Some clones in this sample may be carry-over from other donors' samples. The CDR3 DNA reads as TGTGCCAGCAGCTCCTTTCAGGGGGACTACACCTTC. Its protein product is CASSSFQGDYTF.